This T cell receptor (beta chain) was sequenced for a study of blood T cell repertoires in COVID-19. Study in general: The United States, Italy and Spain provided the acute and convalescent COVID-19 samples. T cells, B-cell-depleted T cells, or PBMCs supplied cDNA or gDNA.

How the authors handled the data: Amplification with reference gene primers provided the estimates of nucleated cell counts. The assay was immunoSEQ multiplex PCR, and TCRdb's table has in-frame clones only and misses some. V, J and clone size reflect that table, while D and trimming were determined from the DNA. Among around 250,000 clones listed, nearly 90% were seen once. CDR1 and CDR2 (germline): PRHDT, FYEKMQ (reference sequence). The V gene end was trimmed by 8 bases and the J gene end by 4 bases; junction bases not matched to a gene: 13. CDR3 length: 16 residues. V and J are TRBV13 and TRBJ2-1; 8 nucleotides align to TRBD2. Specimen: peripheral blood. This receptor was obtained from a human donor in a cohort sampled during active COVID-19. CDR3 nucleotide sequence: TGTGCCAGCTCGGGAGGGGAGGGCGTGTTTTACAATGAGCAGTTCTTC. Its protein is CASSGGEGVFYNEQFF. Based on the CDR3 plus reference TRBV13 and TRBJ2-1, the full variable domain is AAGVIQSPRHLIKEKRETATLKCYPIPRHDTVYWYQQGPGQDPQFLISFYEKMQSDKGSIPDRFSAQQFSDYHSELNMSSLELGDSALYFCASSGGEGVFYNEQFFGPGTRLTVL.